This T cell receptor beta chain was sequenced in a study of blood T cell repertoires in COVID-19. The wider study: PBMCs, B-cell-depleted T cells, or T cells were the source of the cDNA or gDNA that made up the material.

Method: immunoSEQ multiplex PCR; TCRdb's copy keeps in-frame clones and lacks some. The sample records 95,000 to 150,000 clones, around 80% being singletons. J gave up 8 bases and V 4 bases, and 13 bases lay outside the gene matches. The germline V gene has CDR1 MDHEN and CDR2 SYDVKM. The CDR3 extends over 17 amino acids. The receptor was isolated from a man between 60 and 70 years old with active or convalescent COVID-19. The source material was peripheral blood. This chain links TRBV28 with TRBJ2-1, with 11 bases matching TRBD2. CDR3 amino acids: CASSSRLILAGVHEQFF. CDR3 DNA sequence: TGTGCCAGCAGTTCCCGTTTGATACTAGCGGGAGTTCATGAGCAGTTCTTC. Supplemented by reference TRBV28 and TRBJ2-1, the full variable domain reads DVKVTQSSRYLVKRTGEKVFLECVQDMDHENMFWYRQDPGLGLRLIYFSYDVKMKEKGDIPEGYSVSREKKERFSLILESASTNQTSMYLCASSSRLILAGVHEQFFGPGTRLTVL.